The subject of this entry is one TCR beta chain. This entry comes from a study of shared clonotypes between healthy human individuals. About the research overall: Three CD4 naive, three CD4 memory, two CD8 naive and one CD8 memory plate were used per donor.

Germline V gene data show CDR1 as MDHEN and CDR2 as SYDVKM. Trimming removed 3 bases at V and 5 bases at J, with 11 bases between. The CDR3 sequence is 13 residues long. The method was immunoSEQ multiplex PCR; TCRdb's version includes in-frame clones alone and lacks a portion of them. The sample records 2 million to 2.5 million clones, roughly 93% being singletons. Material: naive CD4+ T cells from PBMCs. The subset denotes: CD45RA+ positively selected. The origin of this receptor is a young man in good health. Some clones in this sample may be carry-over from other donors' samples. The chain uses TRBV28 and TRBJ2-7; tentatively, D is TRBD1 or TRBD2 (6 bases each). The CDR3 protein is CASSLLGGHEQYF. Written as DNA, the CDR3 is TGTGCCAGCAGTTTGCTGGGGGGCCACGAGCAGTACTTC.